This passage covers 28 T cell receptor beta chains from one sample sequenced in a study of blood T cell repertoires in COVID-19. The method was immunoSEQ multiplex PCR; TCRdb's version includes in-frame clones alone and lacks a portion of them. The sample has 200,000 to 250,000 clones; roughly nine tenths are singletons. Sequencing was performed on peripheral blood. These receptors were obtained from a man aged 55 to 70 with COVID-19, enrolled during active disease.

This clone came up once. CDR3 in amino acids: CASSPLGTDTGELFF. CDR3 bases: TGTGCCAGCAGCCCCCTCGGGACTGACACCGGGGAGCTGTTTTTT. The V and J genes are TRBV7-3 and TRBJ2-2, with a possible D match to TRBD2 (6 bases). V was shortened by 5 bases and J by 3 bases, with 13 bases between the two germline ends. The germline gives CDR1 SGHTA, CDR2 FQGTGA. This CDR3 comprises 15 residues.

This chain connects TRBV9 to TRBJ2-3, with TRBD1 as a possible D gene (6 bases). Trimming took off 2 bases at V and 2 bases at J, with 12 bases between the two ends. This CDR3 has 15 amino acids. Per germline, CDR1 SGDLS and CDR2 YYNGEE. The DNA of the CDR3 is TGTGCCAGCAGCGTGGACAGCTTATTCACAGATACGCAGTATTTT. Amino acid sequence: CASSVDSLFTDTQYF.

The chain couples TRBV27 to TRBJ1-5, with D possibly being TRBD1 (6 bases). The CDR3 loop spans 12 amino acids. Germline CDR1 MNHEY, CDR2 SMNVEV (reference sequence). The V and J ends lost 8 bases and 5 bases respectively, with 10 bases between them. The CDR3 protein is CASGRGYQPQHF. In nucleotides, the CDR3 is TGTGCCAGCGGCAGGGGCTATCAGCCCCAGCATTTT.

The chain has TRBV7-2 and TRBJ1-1, with TRBD1 identical over 11 bases. The CDR3 has 17 amino acids. Trimming took 0 bases from V and 4 from J; bases not matched to a gene: 7. The V gene's germline CDR1 is SGHTA and CDR2 FQGNSA. CDR3 protein: CASSLAFGQGAGTEAFF. The CDR3 DNA sequence: TGTGCCAGCAGCTTAGCGTTTGGACAGGGGGCGGGCACTGAAGCTTTCTTT.

V is TRBV6-5 and J is TRBJ1-6; D is ambiguous. Trimming took 4 bases from V and 10 from J, leaving 11 bases between them. The CDR3 is made up of 13 amino acids. Germline V gives CDR1 MNHEY, CDR2 SVGAGI. In DNA, the CDR3 is TGTGCCAGCAGTTTCCAGTTACGATCACCCCTCCACTTT. Translating gives CASSFQLRSPLHF.

Worth noting for this clone: The same CDR3 is also encoded by other DNA sequences in this sample. The genes are TRBV3-1 (or the pseudogene TRBV3-2) and TRBJ2-2; 8 bases agree with TRBD2. From germline, CDR1 is LGHDT and CDR2 YNNKEL (reference sequence). Germline trimming cut 2 bases from V and 2 bases from J; bases unmatched to any gene: 4. CDR3 length equals 16 residues. Here the CDR3 reads CASSQLLAGNTGELFF. DNA for the CDR3: TGTGCCAGCAGCCAACTCCTAGCGGGTAACACCGGGGAGCTGTTTTTT.

This chain joins TRBV23-1 and TRBJ2-2; TRBD1 is a possible D gene (6 bases). Being an ORF, TRBV23-1 has a function that is uncertain. CDR3 length equals 14 residues. V lost 0 bases and J lost 5, with 7 bases in between. In DNA form, the CDR3 reads TGCGCCAGCAGTCAATCAACAGGGACCGGGGAGCTGTTTTTT. It encodes CASSQSTGTGELFF.

The chain joins TRBV30 to TRBJ1-1, with D perhaps matching TRBD1 (5 bases). This CDR3 region has 13 residues. V gave up 1 base and J gave up 3 bases, with 9 bases separating them. Germline V gives CDR1 GTSNPN, CDR2 SVGIG (reference sequence). DNA of the CDR3: TGTGCCTGGAGTGAGGGGTTGTACACTGAAGCTTTCTTT. Encoded protein: CAWSEGLYTEAFF. Combining the CDR3 with reference TRBV30 and TRBJ1-1 gives the whole variable domain SQTIHQWPATLVQPVGSPLSLECTVEGTSNPNLYWYRQAAGRGLQLLFYSVGIGQISSEVPQNLSASRPQDRQFILSSKKLLLSDSGFYLCAWSEGLYTEAFFGQGTRLTVV.

This chain joins TRBV21-1 and TRBJ1-3; TRBD1 was called by the table and not checked on the DNA. TRBV21-1 is flagged as a pseudogene. The CDR3 covers 12 residues. The CDR3 sequence: CASSTRQSTIYF. The DNA for the CDR3 is TGTGCCAGCAGCACCCGACAGTCTACCATATATTTT.

V usage is TRBV11-3 and J usage is TRBJ1-1, with a tentative D call TRBD1 (5 bases). V lost 5 bases to trimming and J lost 5 bases, with 12 bases between them. This CDR3 spans 13 amino acids. Germline lookup yields CDR1 SGHNT and CDR2 YENEEA. CDR3 in amino acids: CASSPRGGTEAFF. The CDR3 DNA sequence: TGTGCCAGCAGCCCTCGGGGGGGAACTGAAGCTTTCTTT.

This clone was observed once. The chain couples TRBV14 to TRBJ2-7; 13 bases align to TRBD2. The CDR3 is 15 amino acids. From germline, CDR1 is SGHDN and CDR2 FVKESK. J was trimmed by 2 bases and V by 5 bases; bases with no gene match: 3. CDR3 sequence: CASSLTSGGTYEQYF. The CDR3 coding sequence is TGTGCCAGCAGCTTGACTAGCGGGGGGACCTACGAGCAGTACTTC. Full variable domain (remainder filled in from reference TRBV14 and TRBJ2-7): EAGVTQFPSHSVIEKGQTVTLRCDPISGHDNLYWYRRVMGKEIKFLLHFVKESKQDESGMPNNRFLAERTGGTYSTLKVQPAELEDSGVYFCASSLTSGGTYEQYFGPGTRLTVT.

The V gene is TRBV19, the J gene TRBJ1-2; 10 bases align to TRBD1. The CDR3 has 14 amino acids. After removal of 6 bases from V and 3 bases from J, the junction contained 4 bases not matched to a gene. CDR1 is LNHDA and CDR2 is SQIVND in the germline V gene (reference sequence). CDR3 region: CASRSDRGDYGYTF. The DNA of the CDR3 is TGTGCCAGTAGGTCGGACAGGGGGGACTATGGCTACACCTTC.

The chain links TRBV5-4 to TRBJ2-2; 8 bases align to TRBD2. This CDR3 has 16 amino acids. Trimming took 4 bases from V and 2 from J; bases not matched to a gene: 7. Looked up from germline, CDR1 is SGHNT and CDR2 is YYREEE (reference sequence). CDR3 coding DNA: TGTGCCAGCAGCCCCTCGGGGGGGTTTAACACCGGGGAGCTGTTTTTT. Its protein is CASSPSGGFNTGELFF.

This sequence joins TRBV6-5 and TRBJ2-7; the D gene is possibly TRBD1 (6 bases). The germline V and J ends were trimmed by 6 bases and 5 bases, with 17 bases remaining between them. The CDR3 is made up of 14 amino acids. From germline, CDR1 is MNHEY and CDR2 SVGAGI. The CDR3 sequence: CASRRNTGLHEQYF. Written as DNA, the CDR3 is TGTGCCAGCAGGCGCAACACAGGGCTCCACGAGCAGTACTTC.

The CDR3 sequence: CASSGQGSNQPQHF. CDR3 DNA: TGTGCCAGCAGTGGACAGGGTAGCAATCAGCCCCAGCATTTT. The gene calls are TRBV28 and TRBJ1-5; 8 bases align to TRBD1. Germline CDR1 is MDHEN and CDR2 is SYDVKM. The CDR3 extends over 14 amino acids. V trimming: 5 bases; J trimming: 0 bases; junction bases outside the gene matches: 0.

The rearrangement joins TRBV18 to TRBJ1-2; TRBD1 agrees at 9 bases. This CDR3 has 14 amino acids. Per germline, CDR1 KGHSH and CDR2 LQKENI. Trimming took 4 bases from V and 5 from J; bases not matched to a gene: 5. CDR3 coding DNA: TGTGCCAGCTCACAGGGACAGGGAAGTTATGGCTACACCTTC. Translating gives CASSQGQGSYGYTF. Based on the CDR3 plus reference TRBV18 and TRBJ1-2, the full variable domain is NAGVMQNPRHLVRRRGQEARLRCSPMKGHSHVYWYRQLPEEGLKFMVYLQKENIIDESGMPKERFSAEFPKEGPSILRIQQVVRGDSAAYFCASSQGQGSYGYTFGSGTRLTVV.

This clone was recorded only once. This CDR3 is CASSEALEGQSNQPQHF. The DNA for the CDR3 is TGTGCCAGCAGTGAAGCGTTGGAGGGACAGAGCAATCAGCCCCAGCATTTT. The V and J genes are TRBV2 and TRBJ1-5; 7 positions match TRBD1. V lost 0 bases to trimming and J lost 1 base; unmatched junction nucleotides: 6. The CDR3 totals 17 residues. Germline-derived CDR1 and CDR2 are SNHLY and FYNNEI.

The CDR3 DNA reads TGCGCCAGCAGCGGTGGGGAGAGTAATTCACCCCTCCACTTT. Translation gives CASSGGESNSPLHF. The V call is TRBV5-1, the J call TRBJ1-6; no reliable D call. This CDR3 spans 14 amino acids. Deletions cut 4 bases from V and 6 bases from J, with 11 bases between. Germline V lookup: CDR1 SGHRS, CDR2 YFSETQ.

The J gene is TRBJ2-1, the V gene TRBV28, with no clear D. Per the germline V gene, CDR1 is MDHEN and CDR2 is SYDVKM. Trimming removed 2 bases at V and 6 bases at J, with 8 bases between. The CDR3 runs 13 residues. DNA for the CDR3: TGTGCCAGCAGTTTAGTAGTACCCAATGAGCAGTTCTTC. It yields the protein CASSLVVPNEQFF.

The rearrangement links TRBV9 to TRBJ1-5; D uncertain. Looked up from germline, CDR1 is SGDLS and CDR2 is YYNGEE. The CDR3 contains 15 residues. V shed 3 bases and J shed 3 bases, with 13 bases lying between them. Written as DNA, the CDR3 is TGTGCCAGCAGCGCGGCCGGCGGTACCAATCAGCCCCAGCATTTT. Amino acid sequence: CASSAAGGTNQPQHF. The entire variable domain, with the rest obtained from reference TRBV9 and TRBJ1-5, is as follows: DSGVTQTPKHLITATGQRVTLRCSPRSGDLSVYWYQQSLDQGLQFLIQYYNGEERAKGNILERFSAQQFPDLHSELNLSSLELGDSALYFCASSAAGGTNQPQHFGDGTRLSIL.

This chain joins TRBV19 and TRBJ1-6; 10 bases fit TRBD1. Germline loops: CDR1 LNHDA, CDR2 SQIVND (reference sequence). This CDR3 is built from 13 residues. V was pared by 9 bases and J by 7 bases, with 3 bases of the junction left unmatched. CDR3 in amino acids: CASQGQGNSPLHF. CDR3 bases: TGTGCCAGCCAGGGACAGGGGAATTCACCCCTCCACTTT. Together with reference TRBV19 and TRBJ1-6, the CDR3 gives the full variable domain: DGGITQSPKYLFRKEGQNVTLSCEQNLNHDAMYWYRQDPGQGLRLIYYSQIVNDFQKGDIAEGYSVSREKKESFPLTVTSAQKNPTAFYLCASQGQGNSPLHFGNGTRLTVT.

This chain links TRBV9 with TRBJ1-2; 7 positions agree with TRBD1. With 4 bases clipped from V and 7 bases from J, the junction kept 7 bases outside the gene matches. Germline loops: CDR1 SGDLS, CDR2 YYNGEE. The CDR3 extends over 13 amino acids. CDR3 coding DNA: TGTGCCAGCAGCCTTGGACAGGATCCTGGCTACACCTTC. This sequence encodes CASSLGQDPGYTF.

The rearrangement uses TRBV5-1 and TRBJ2-7, with D perhaps TRBD2 (6 bases). CDR3 length equals 16 residues. Trimming stripped 0 bases from V and 4 bases from J, with 17 bases between. From germline, CDR1 is SGHRS and CDR2 YFSETQ. CDR3 loop: CASSLEGGGPVYEQYF. CDR3 DNA: TGCGCCAGCAGCTTGGAAGGAGGAGGGCCGGTGTACGAGCAGTACTTC.

This chain connects TRBV3-1 (or the pseudogene TRBV3-2) to TRBJ2-1; 10 bases fit TRBD2. The V and J ends lost 2 bases and 9 bases, in that order; junction bases with no gene match: 4. The germline gives CDR1 LGHDT, CDR2 YNNKEL (reference sequence). This CDR3 spans 14 amino acids. This chain's CDR3 is CASSQTSGTAEQFF. DNA for the CDR3: TGTGCCAGCAGCCAAACTAGCGGGACGGCTGAGCAGTTCTTC.

This clone was seen a single time. The chain couples TRBV4-3 to TRBJ2-2; no definite D call. Between the trimmed V and J ends, which lost 3 bases and 1 base, there was a span of 12 bases. The length of the CDR3 is 16 residues. The germline CDR1 and CDR2 sequences are LGHNA and YSLEER. CDR3 protein: CASSQGSTVNTGELFF. DNA of the CDR3: TGCGCCAGCAGCCAGGGTTCAACAGTGAACACCGGGGAGCTGTTTTTT.

The chain carries TRBV7-2 and TRBJ2-6, with 7 bases identical to TRBD1. Unmatched junction bases numbered 8, after V lost 0 bases and J lost 3 bases. The CDR3 is 18 amino acids. In germline, CDR1 is SGHTA, CDR2 FQGNSA. CDR3 nucleotides: TGTGCCAGCAGCTTAGCGAGAACAGGGGACGTTGGGGCCAACGTCCTGACTTTC. It specifies CASSLARTGDVGANVLTF.

This sequence joins TRBV4-1 and TRBJ2-1; TRBD2 aligns across 10 bases. CDR1 and CDR2 (germline): MGHRA, YSYEKL. This CDR3 comprises 16 residues. Trimming removed 3 bases from V and 1 base from J; junction bases left unmatched: 3. CDR3 nucleotides: TGCGCCAGCAGCCAGGGACTAGCGCCTTCCTACAATGAGCAGTTCTTC. It yields the protein CASSQGLAPSYNEQFF.

The chain combines TRBV18 with TRBJ2-7; possibly TRBD2 for D (5 bases). The germline V gene has CDR1 KGHSH and CDR2 LQKENI. This CDR3 has 14 amino acids. V was shortened by 3 bases and J by 6 bases, with 15 bases between the two germline ends. CDR3 nucleotides: TGTGCCAGCTCACCTTTTAGCGCACGCGGCGAGCAGTACTTC. Protein: CASSPFSARGEQYF.